These T cell receptor beta chains were read from a single sample in a study of CD8+ T cells in alopecia areata. Only in-frame clones appear in the TCRdb table, and some are missing; sequencing was by immunoSEQ multiplex PCR. The repertoire consists of 120,000 or so clones, with less than 75% occurring once and the leading ten covering around 30%. The specimen was CD8+ T cells sorted from blood, collected at week 4, from a patient treated with tofacitinib. These receptors originate from a human donor with alopecia areata. The CDR3 runs from the conserved cysteine through the conserved F or W. A D gene is named only where the DNA matches it firmly. Only some rows state a clone size, as once, few, many or a class for expanded clones.

V gene	clone size	J gene	D gene	CDR3 DNA	CDR3 protein
TRBV5-1	-	TRBJ2-1	-	TGCGCCAGCTCTGAGTCGGGGGTTGCCTACAATGAGCAGTTCTTC	CASSESGVAYNEQFF
TRBV30	few	TRBJ2-1	TRBD1	TGTGCCTGTCCCTCGGGACAGTTCTACAATGAGCAGTTCTTC	CACPSGQFYNEQFF
TRBV5-1	-	TRBJ2-7	-	TGCGCCAGCAGCCAGACGGGACCCCTGGGGGAGCAGTACTTC	CASSQTGPLGEQYF
TRBV29-1	-	TRBJ2-5	TRBD2	TGCAGCGTGGCGGGACTAGCGGGGGCCTTAGGGGAGACCCAGTACTTC	CSVAGLAGALGETQYF
TRBV29-1	-	TRBJ2-7	TRBD1	TGCAGCGTTGAAACGGACAGGGGGAACCACGAGCAGTACTTC	CSVETDRGNHEQYF
TRBV9	few	TRBJ2-5	-	TGTGCCAGCAGCGTTTTGGGGTCCGAACAAGAGACCCAGTACTTC	CASSVLGSEQETQYF
TRBV6-5	-	TRBJ2-5	-	TGTGCCAGCAGTTACTCGATGGGGCGAGACAGGTCCCAGTACTTC	CASSYSMGRDRSQYF
TRBV27	-	TRBJ1-5	TRBD1	TGTGCCAGCGCCATAGACGGGACAGGGGGCTTTCAGCCCCAGCATTTT	CASAIDGTGGFQPQHF
TRBV25-1	-	TRBJ2-5	-	TGTGCCAGCAGTGAATACAGGGAAGAGACCCAGTACTTC	CASSEYREETQYF
TRBV29-1	-	TRBJ1-2	-	TGCAGCGTTGAGGAGACGAGAATCGGTGGCTACACCTTC	CSVEETRIGGYTF
TRBV30	-	TRBJ2-3	TRBD1	TGTGCCTGGAATATGGGGACCAGGGGGCTCGCAGATACGCAGTATTTT	CAWNMGTRGLADTQYF
TRBV29-1	-	TRBJ1-2	-	TGCAGCGTAGAGCCGGACAGCTATGGCTACACCTTC	CSVEPDSYGYTF
TRBV4-1	-	TRBJ2-3	TRBD1	TGCGCCAGCAGCCAATTAGAAAGGACAGGGGAAGATACGCAGTATTTT	CASSQLERTGEDTQYF
TRBV15	-	TRBJ1-2	TRBD1	TGTGCCACCAGCAGCGACAGGGGAGAAAACTATGGCTACACCTTC	CATSSDRGENYGYTF
TRBV30	-	TRBJ2-7	-	TGTGCCTGGACGGTCAGCTCCTACGAGCAGTACTTC	CAWTVSSYEQYF
TRBV15	few	TRBJ1-1	-	TGTGCCACCAGCAGAGATCGATCAGGGAACACTGAAGCTTTCTTT	CATSRDRSGNTEAFF
TRBV29-1	-	TRBJ1-1	-	TGCAGCGTTGTAGGGCAGCAGAACACTGAAGCTTTCTTT	CSVVGQQNTEAFF
TRBV30	-	TRBJ1-2	-	TGTGCCTGGAGTGATCTCTTCGCCGAAGACTATGGCTACACCTTC	CAWSDLFAEDYGYTF
TRBV4-3	few	TRBJ2-1	-	TGCGCCAGCAGCCAAGATGCCCCGATGACCCGCGGTAGCAATGAGCAGTTCTTC	CASSQDAPMTRGSNEQFF
TRBV21-1	-	TRBJ1-1	-	TGTGCCAGCAGCAAACAGGGGGCGAGGGACACTGAAGCTTTCTTT	CASSKQGARDTEAFF
TRBV30	-	TRBJ2-1	TRBD1	TGTGCCTGGAGTCTAGACTCGGGACAGGGAAGGAATGAGCAGTTCTTC	CAWSLDSGQGRNEQFF
TRBV6-4	few	TRBJ2-2	TRBD1	TGTGCCAGCAGCTCCGGACAGGGTACCGGGGAGCTGTTTTTT	CASSSGQGTGELFF
TRBV29-1	-	TRBJ2-7	TRBD1	TGCAGCGTGGAAGACAGGGACGGTACGGGTTACGAGCAGTACTTC	CSVEDRDGTGYEQYF
TRBV6-5	few	TRBJ2-7	-	TGTGCCAGCAGTGTCTCAGTTGGGGGGTCCTACGAGCAGTACTTC	CASSVSVGGSYEQYF
TRBV13	-	TRBJ2-7	TRBD1	TGTGCCAGCAGCCCCGGGACAGGGGACTACGAGCAGTACTTC	CASSPGTGDYEQYF
TRBV13	-	TRBJ1-5	TRBD1	TGTGCCAGCAGCTCTACAGGGGAACGCAATCAGCCCCAGCATTTT	CASSSTGERNQPQHF
TRBV30	-	TRBJ1-2	-	TGTGCCTGGAGTGCCCCCCCAAGCAATAACTATGGCTACACCTTC	CAWSAPPSNNYGYTF
TRBV29-1	-	TRBJ2-5	-	TGCAGCGTTGAAGGGGAGACCCAGTACTTC	CSVEGETQYF
TRBV25-1	-	TRBJ2-7	-	TGTGCCAGCAGTGAATCCCCCCGTTGGGAGAGCTCCTACGAGCAGTACTTC	CASSESPRWESSYEQYF
TRBV11-2	-	TRBJ1-1	-	TGTGCCAGCAGCTTAGGCCTAAGTGGCACTGAAGCTTTCTTT	CASSLGLSGTEAFF
TRBV7-9	-	TRBJ2-2	-	TGTGCCAGCAGCTTAATAGCGAACACCGGGGAGCTGTTTTTT	CASSLIANTGELFF
TRBV29-1	-	TRBJ2-6	-	TGCAGCGTTCTGAGGGCCAACGTCCTGACTTTC	CSVLRANVLTF
TRBV30	few	TRBJ2-1	-	TGTGCCTGGAGAGTCGGGTCAAGTTACGACAATGAGCAGTTCTTC	CAWRVGSSYDNEQFF
TRBV4-1	-	TRBJ2-5	-	TGCGCCAGCAGCCACCCCGACAATAACCAAGAGACCCAGTACTTC	CASSHPDNNQETQYF
TRBV29-1	few	TRBJ1-2	-	TGCAGCGCGCCAGGTCACTATGGCTACACCTTC	CSAPGHYGYTF